This TCR beta chain was identified in a study of blood T cell repertoires in COVID-19. This clone was detected only a few times. Clones were sequenced by immunoSEQ multiplex PCR, and TCRdb holds only the in-frame ones, with some missing. The table records 110,000 to 150,000 clones, around 72% of them present only once. Looked up from germline, CDR1 is SGHAT and CDR2 is FQNNGV. The J segment lost 0 bases and the V segment lost 5 bases, leaving 5 bases of the junction unmatched. There are 16 residues in the CDR3. The rearrangement joins TRBV11-2 to TRBJ2-5; TRBD2 agrees at 11 bases. The material sequenced was peripheral blood. This receptor was identified in an older woman with acute or convalescent COVID-19. CDR3 nucleotide sequence: TGTGCCAGCAGCACCCGACTAGCGGGACACCAAGAGACCCAGTACTTC. Amino acids: CASSTRLAGHQETQYF.